Reported below is one T cell receptor (beta chain). This specimen comes from a study of post-analysis software for immune sequencing data. The TCR beta cDNA libraries contained unique molecular identifiers. TCRdb recomputed calls from the PCR reads with MiXCR, one row per CDR3 protein. Of hundreds of thousands of distinct CDR3 sequences detected, about 32% appear once; the ten largest clones hold under 0.7%. Sample: blood. This receptor was obtained from a girl aged 10 to 17 with multiple sclerosis.

The CDR3 here is CSVASVAGVSEQYF. The CDR3 DNA sequence: TGCAGCGTTGCCTCTGTAGCGGGAGTAAGCGAGCAGTACTTC. This chain connects TRBV29-1 to TRBJ2-7, with TRBD2 identical over 9 bases. J lost 6 bases, V lost 4 bases, and 10 bases had no gene match. The CDR3 is 14 residues long. In germline, CDR1 is SQVTM, CDR2 ANQGSEA.